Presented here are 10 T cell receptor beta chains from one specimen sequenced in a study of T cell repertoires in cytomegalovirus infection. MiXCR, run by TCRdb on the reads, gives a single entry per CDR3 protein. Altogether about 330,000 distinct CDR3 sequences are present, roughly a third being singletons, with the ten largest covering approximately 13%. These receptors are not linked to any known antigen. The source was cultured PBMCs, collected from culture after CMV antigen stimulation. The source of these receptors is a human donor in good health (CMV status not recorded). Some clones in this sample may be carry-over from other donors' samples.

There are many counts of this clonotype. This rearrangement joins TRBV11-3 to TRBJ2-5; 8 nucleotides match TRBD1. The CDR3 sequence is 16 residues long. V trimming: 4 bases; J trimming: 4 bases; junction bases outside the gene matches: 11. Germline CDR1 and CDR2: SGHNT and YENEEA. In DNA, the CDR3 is TGTGCCAGCAGCTCGGGAACTTCACAGGGGGTAGAGACCCAGTACTTC. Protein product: CASSSGTSQGVETQYF.

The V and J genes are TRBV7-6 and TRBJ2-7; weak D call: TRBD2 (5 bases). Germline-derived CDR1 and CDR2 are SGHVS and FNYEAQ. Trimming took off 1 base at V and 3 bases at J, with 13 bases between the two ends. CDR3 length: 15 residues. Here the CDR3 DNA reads TGTGCCAGCAGCTTAGGTTCGAGCGGATTCTACGAGCAGTACGTC. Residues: CASSLGSSGFYEQYV.

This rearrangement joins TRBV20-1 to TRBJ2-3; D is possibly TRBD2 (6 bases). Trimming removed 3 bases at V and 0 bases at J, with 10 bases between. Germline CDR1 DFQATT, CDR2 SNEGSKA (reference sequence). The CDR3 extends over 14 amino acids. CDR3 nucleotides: TGCAGTGCTAGTGGGCGGGGTAGCACAGATACGCAGTATTTT. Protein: CSASGRGSTDTQYF.

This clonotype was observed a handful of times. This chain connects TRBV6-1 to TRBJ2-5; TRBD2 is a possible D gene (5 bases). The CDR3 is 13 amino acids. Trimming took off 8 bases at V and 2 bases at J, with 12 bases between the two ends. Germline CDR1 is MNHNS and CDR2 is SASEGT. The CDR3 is CASVDGGQETQYF. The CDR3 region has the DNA TGTGCCAGCGTAGACGGAGGACAAGAGACCCAGTACTTC.

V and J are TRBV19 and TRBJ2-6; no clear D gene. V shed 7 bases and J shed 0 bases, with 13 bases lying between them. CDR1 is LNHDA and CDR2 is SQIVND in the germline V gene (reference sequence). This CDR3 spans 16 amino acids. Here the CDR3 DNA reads TGTGCCAGTACCCCCGGACGGGCCTCTGGGGCCAACGTCCTGACTTTC. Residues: CASTPGRASGANVLTF.

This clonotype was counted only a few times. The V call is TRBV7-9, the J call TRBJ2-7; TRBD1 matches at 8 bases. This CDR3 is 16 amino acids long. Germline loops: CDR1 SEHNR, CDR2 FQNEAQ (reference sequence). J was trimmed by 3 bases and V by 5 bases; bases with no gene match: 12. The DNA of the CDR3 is TGTGCCAGCAGCATAGGGACAGGCTCCCTGGGCTACGAGCAGTACGTC. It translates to CASSIGTGSLGYEQYV.

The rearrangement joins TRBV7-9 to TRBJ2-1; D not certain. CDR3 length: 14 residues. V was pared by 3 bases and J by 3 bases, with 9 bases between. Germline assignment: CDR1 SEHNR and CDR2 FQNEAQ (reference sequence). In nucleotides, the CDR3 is TGTGCCAGCAGCTTTGACCGATACTACAATGAGCAGTTCTTC. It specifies CASSFDRYYNEQFF.

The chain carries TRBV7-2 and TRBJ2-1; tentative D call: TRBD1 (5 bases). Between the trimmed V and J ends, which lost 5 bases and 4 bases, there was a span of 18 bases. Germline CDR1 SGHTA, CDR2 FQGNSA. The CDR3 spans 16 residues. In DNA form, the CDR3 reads TGTGCCAGCAGCACACGACAGCTTTACCGGTACAATGAGCAGTTCTTC. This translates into CASSTRQLYRYNEQFF.

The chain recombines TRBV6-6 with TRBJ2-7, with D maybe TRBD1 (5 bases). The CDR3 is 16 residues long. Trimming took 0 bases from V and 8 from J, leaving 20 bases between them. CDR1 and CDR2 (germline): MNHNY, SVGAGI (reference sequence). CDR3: CASSYSTTVANSKQYF. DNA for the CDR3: TGTGCCAGCAGTTACTCGACGACAGTGGCCAACTCGAAGCAGTACTTC.

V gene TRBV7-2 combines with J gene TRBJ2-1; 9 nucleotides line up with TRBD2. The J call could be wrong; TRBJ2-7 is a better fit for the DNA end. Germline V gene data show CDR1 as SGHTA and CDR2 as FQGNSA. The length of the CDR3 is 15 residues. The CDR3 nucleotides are TGTGCCAGCAGCTTAACTAGCGGGTTGTACAATGAGCAGTACTTC. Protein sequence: CASSLTSGLYNEQYF.